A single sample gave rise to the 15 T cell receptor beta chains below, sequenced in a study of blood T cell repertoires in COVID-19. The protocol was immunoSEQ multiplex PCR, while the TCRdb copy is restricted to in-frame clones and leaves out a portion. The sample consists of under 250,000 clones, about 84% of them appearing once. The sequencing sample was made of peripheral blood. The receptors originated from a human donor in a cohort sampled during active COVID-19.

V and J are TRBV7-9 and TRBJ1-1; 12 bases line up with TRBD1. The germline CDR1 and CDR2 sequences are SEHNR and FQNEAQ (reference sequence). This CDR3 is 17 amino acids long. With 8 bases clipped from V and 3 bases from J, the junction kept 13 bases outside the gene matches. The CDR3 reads CASPKQGQGALDTEAFF. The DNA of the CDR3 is TGTGCCAGCCCTAAACAGGGACAGGGGGCGTTGGACACTGAAGCTTTCTTT.

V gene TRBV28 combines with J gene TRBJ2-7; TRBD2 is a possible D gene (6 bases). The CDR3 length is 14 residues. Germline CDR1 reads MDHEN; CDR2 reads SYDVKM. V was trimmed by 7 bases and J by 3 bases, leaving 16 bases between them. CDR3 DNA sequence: TGTGCCAGCACAATCGGGACGGGACTCTACGAGCAGTACTTC. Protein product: CASTIGTGLYEQYF. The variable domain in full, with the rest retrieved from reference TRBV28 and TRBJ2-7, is DVKVTQSSRYLVKRTGEKVFLECVQDMDHENMFWYRQDPGLGLRLIYFSYDVKMKEKGDIPEGYSVSREKKERFSLILESASTNQTSMYLCASTIGTGLYEQYFGPGTRLTVT.

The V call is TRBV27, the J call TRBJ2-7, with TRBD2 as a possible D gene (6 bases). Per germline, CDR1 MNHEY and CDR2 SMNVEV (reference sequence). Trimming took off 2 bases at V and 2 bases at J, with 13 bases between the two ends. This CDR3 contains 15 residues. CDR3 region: CASSLGGSWPYEQYF. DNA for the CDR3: TGTGCCAGCAGTTTAGGAGGGAGCTGGCCCTACGAGCAGTACTTC.

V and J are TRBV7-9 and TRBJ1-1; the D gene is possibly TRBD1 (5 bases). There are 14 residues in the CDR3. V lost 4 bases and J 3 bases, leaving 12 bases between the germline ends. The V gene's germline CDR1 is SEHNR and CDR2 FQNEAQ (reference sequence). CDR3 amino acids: CASSSSGRDTEAFF. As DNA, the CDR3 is TGTGCCAGCAGCTCCTCAGGGAGGGACACTGAAGCTTTCTTT.

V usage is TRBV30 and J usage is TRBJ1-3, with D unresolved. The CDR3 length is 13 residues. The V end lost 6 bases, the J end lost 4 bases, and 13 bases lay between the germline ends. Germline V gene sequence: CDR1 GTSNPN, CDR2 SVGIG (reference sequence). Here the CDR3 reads CACAPDSGNTIYF. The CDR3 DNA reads TGTGCCTGTGCTCCGGACTCAGGAAACACCATATATTTT.

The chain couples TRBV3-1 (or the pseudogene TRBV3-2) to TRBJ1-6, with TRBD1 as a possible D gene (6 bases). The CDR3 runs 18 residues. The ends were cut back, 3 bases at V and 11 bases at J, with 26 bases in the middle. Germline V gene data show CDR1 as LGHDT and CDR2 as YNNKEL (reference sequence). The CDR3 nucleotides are TGTGCCAGCAGCCATTTCCACAACTTCCGGGACACCCTTCCACCCCTCCACTTT. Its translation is CASSHFHNFRDTLPPLHF.

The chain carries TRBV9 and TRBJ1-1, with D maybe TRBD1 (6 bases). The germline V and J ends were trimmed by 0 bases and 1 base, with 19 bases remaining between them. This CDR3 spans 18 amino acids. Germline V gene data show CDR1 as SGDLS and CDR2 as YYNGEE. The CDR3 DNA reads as TGTGCCAGCAGCGTAGGCCTCACGAGGGGGTTGGGGAACACTGAAGCTTTCTTT. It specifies CASSVGLTRGLGNTEAFF. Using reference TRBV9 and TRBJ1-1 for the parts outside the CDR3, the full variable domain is DSGVTQTPKHLITATGQRVTLRCSPRSGDLSVYWYQQSLDQGLQFLIQYYNGEERAKGNILERFSAQQFPDLHSELNLSSLELGDSALYFCASSVGLTRGLGNTEAFFGQGTRLTVV.

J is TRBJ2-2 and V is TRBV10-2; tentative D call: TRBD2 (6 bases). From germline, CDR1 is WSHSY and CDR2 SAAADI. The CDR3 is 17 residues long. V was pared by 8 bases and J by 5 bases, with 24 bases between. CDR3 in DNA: TGCGCCAGCTGGGGGTCGGGGGTCCTAGTTGGTACCGGGGAGCTGTTTTTT. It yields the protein CASWGSGVLVGTGELFF.

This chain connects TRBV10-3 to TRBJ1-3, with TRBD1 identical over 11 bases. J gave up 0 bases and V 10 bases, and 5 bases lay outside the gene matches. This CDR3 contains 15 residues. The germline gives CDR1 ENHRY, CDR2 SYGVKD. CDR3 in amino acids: CASQGQGDSGNTIYF. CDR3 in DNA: TGTGCCAGCCAGGGACAGGGGGACTCTGGAAACACCATATATTTT.

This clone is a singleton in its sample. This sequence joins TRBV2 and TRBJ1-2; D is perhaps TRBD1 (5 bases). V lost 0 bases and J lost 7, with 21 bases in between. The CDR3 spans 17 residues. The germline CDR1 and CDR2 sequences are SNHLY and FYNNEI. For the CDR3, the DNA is TGTGCCAGCAGTGAAGCGCTTGGGCAGGGAGGTCGAGGTGGCTACACCTTC. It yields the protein CASSEALGQGGRGGYTF.

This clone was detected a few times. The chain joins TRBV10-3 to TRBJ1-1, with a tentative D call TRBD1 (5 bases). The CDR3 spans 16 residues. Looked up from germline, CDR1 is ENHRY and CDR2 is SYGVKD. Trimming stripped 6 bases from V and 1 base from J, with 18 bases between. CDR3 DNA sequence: TGTGCCATCAGGCAGAGTCTGAACAGGCCGAACACTGAAGCTTTCTTT. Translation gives CAIRQSLNRPNTEAFF.

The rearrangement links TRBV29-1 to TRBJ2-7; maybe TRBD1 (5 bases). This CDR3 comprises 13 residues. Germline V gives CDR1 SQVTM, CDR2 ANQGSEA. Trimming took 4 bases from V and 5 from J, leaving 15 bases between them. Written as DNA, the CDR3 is TGCAGCGTTGTAAGGGTCTTAGGGGACGAGCAGTACTTC. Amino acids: CSVVRVLGDEQYF.

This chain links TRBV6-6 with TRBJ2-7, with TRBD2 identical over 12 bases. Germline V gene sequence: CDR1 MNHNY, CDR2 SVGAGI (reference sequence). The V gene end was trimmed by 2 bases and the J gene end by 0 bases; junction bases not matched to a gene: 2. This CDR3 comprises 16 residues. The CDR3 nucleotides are TGTGCCAGCAGTTACCCTAGCGGGGGGGCCTCCTACGAGCAGTACTTC. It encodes CASSYPSGGASYEQYF.

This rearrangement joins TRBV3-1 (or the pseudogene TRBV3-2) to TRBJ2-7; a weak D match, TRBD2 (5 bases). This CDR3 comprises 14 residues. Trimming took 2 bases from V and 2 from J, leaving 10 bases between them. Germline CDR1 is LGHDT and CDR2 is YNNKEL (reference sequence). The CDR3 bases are TGTGCCAGCAGCCAACGGACTCGAACCTACGAGCAGTACTTC. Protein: CASSQRTRTYEQYF.

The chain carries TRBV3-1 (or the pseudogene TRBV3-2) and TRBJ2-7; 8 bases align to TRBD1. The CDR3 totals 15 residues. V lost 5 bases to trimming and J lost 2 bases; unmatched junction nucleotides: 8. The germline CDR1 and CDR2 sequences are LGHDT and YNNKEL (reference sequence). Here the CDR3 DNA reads TGTGCCAGCAGCGTACAGGGGGGTGGCACCTACGAGCAGTACTTC. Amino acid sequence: CASSVQGGGTYEQYF.